This T cell receptor beta chain was observed in a study of spatial heterogeneity in lung cancer. This clonotype was recorded at least ten times. The size of this beta chain means little, since it is a stray read in a library made for alpha chains. Trimming pared 6 bases from V and 2 bases from J, leaving 11 bases between. The germline gives CDR1 LNHDA, CDR2 SQIVND (reference sequence). The CDR3 covers 15 residues. Documented time point: sample taken at primary tumor resection. TCRdb fed the 5' RACE reads into MiXCR, producing one record per CDR3 protein. The table includes roughly 15,000 distinct CDR3 sequences, 3.6% detected once.

Specimen: normal lung tissue next to the tumor, collected at surgery. The rearrangement links TRBV19 to TRBJ2-6, with D perhaps given as TRBD1 or TRBD2 (6 bases each). The receptor was derived from a male donor with early-stage non-small cell lung cancer. The CDR3 region is CASSSGATGANVLTF. CDR3 DNA: TGTGCCAGTAGCTCGGGGGCGACTGGGGCCAACGTCCTGACTTTC.